A single sample gave rise to the 25 T cell receptor beta chains below, sequenced in a study of beta chain features in type 1 diabetes. Regarding the study as a whole: TCRB CDR3 length was moderately but significantly reduced in all four CD4+ subsets of Type 1 diabetes patients.

Expressed TCRB transcripts were sequenced after all isolated RNA was converted to cDNA. The method was immunoSEQ multiplex PCR; TCRdb's version includes in-frame clones alone and lacks a portion of them. The sample holds about 170,000 clones, approximately 8% seen once. These receptors are not linked to any known antigen. Material: central memory CD4+ T cells from blood. The receptors shown here come from a woman aged 40 to 50 with type 1 diabetes.

The rearrangement links TRBV29-1 to TRBJ2-7, with D perhaps TRBD2 (5 bases). The CDR3 has 13 amino acids. The germline V gene has CDR1 SQVTM and CDR2 ANQGSEA. V lost 4 bases, J lost 2 bases, and 12 bases lay in between. CDR3 coding DNA: TGCAGCGTTGTTAGAGGGAGCCCCTACGAGCAGTACTTC. It codes for CSVVRGSPYEQYF.

The chain has TRBV6-5 and TRBJ2-7; TRBD2 matches at 9 bases. Trimming took 2 bases from V and 5 from J; bases not matched to a gene: 4. The CDR3 has 14 residues. Per the germline V gene, CDR1 is MNHEY and CDR2 is SVGAGI. The CDR3 nucleotides are TGTGCCAGCAGTTACCCCTCTAGCGGGAACGAGCAGTACTTC. It specifies CASSYPSSGNEQYF.

This clone showed up just a few times. This chain joins TRBV28 and TRBJ2-2; D call uncertain. CDR3 size: 16 residues. Germline lookup yields CDR1 MDHEN and CDR2 SYDVKM. V lost 10 bases and J lost 0, with 18 bases in between. The CDR3 sequence: CAITSPEESNTGELFF. CDR3 sequence (DNA): TGTGCCATTACCTCCCCAGAGGAATCGAACACCGGGGAGCTGTTTTTT.

The chain recombines TRBV6-5 with TRBJ2-3; D might be TRBD2 (5 bases). The CDR3 contains 16 residues. CDR1 is MNHEY and CDR2 is SVGAGI in the germline V gene. The V gene lost 0 bases and the J gene lost 2 bases, with 12 bases spanning the gap. The CDR3 DNA reads TGTGCCAGCAGTTACTCGACCGGGGATCCCACAGATACGCAGTATTTT. Its translation: CASSYSTGDPTDTQYF.

In this sample, this clone turned up a few times. The chain uses TRBV28 and TRBJ2-7; 10 bases align to TRBD2. CDR3 length equals 15 residues. V lost 5 bases to trimming and J lost 0 bases; unmatched junction nucleotides: 4. CDR1 and CDR2 from the germline V gene are MDHEN and SYDVKM. This CDR3 reads CASSPGTSASYEQYF. In DNA, the CDR3 is TGTGCCAGCAGTCCCGGGACTAGCGCCTCCTACGAGCAGTACTTC.

Only a few counts were recorded for this clone. The chain links TRBV6-5 to TRBJ1-6; possibly TRBD1 for D (6 bases). Between the trimmed V and J ends, which lost 4 bases and 1 base, there was a span of 8 bases. This CDR3 is 15 amino acids long. CDR1 MNHEY and CDR2 SVGAGI come from the germline V gene. The CDR3 loop reads CASSLQGSYNSPLHF. DNA for the CDR3: TGTGCCAGCAGTTTACAGGGATCCTATAATTCACCCCTCCACTTT.

The chain combines TRBV4-3 with TRBJ2-5; D might be TRBD2 (5 bases). Per the germline V gene, CDR1 is LGHNA and CDR2 is YSLEER. Trimming stripped 1 base from V and 5 bases from J, with 14 bases between. CDR3 size: 15 residues. The CDR3 sequence is CASSQAILGGETQYF. CDR3 DNA sequence: TGCGCCAGCAGCCAAGCTATACTAGGTGGGGAGACCCAGTACTTC.

V is TRBV7-8 and J is TRBJ2-1; 9 bases fit TRBD1. Germline V lookup: CDR1 SGHVS, CDR2 FQNEAQ. V lost 2 bases to trimming and J lost 16 bases; unmatched junction nucleotides: 9. CDR3 size: 13 residues. The CDR3 nucleotides read TGTGCCAGCAGCTTATACTCCGGGACAGGGACCTTCTTC. Translated: CASSLYSGTGTFF. Full variable domain (outside the CDR3, taken from reference TRBV7-8 and TRBJ2-1): GAGVSQSPRYKVAKRGQDVALRCDPISGHVSLFWYQQALGQGPEFLTYFQNEAQLDKSGLPSDRFFAERPEGSVSTLKIQRTQQEDSAVYLCASSLYSGTGTFFGPGTRLTVL.

The chain combines TRBV18 with TRBJ1-5, with a weak D call TRBD1 (5 bases). The CDR3 spans 13 residues. The V and J ends lost 2 bases and 7 bases respectively, with 9 bases between them. In germline, CDR1 is KGHSH, CDR2 LQKENI. Here the CDR3 DNA reads TGTGCCAGCTCACCAAGCAGGGCCCAGCCCCAGCATTTT. Protein: CASSPSRAQPQHF.

Only a few counts were recorded for this clone. The rearrangement links TRBV7-9 to TRBJ1-6; D not certain. The V and J ends lost 0 bases and 6 bases respectively, with 3 bases between them. Germline loops: CDR1 SEHNR, CDR2 FQNEAQ (reference sequence). The CDR3 contains 13 residues. CDR3 amino acids: CASSLARNSPLHF. DNA for the CDR3: TGTGCCAGCAGCTTAGCCCGTAATTCACCCCTCCACTTT.

This clone has a handful of counts. The chain employs TRBV5-4 and TRBJ1-1, with TRBD1 matching over 9 bases. The ends lost 5 bases at V and 1 base at J; junction bases unmatched: 6. Per germline, CDR1 SGHNT and CDR2 YYREEE (reference sequence). The CDR3 covers 15 residues. CDR3 amino acids: CASSRMGQGNTEAFF. Here the CDR3 DNA reads TGTGCCAGCAGTAGGATGGGACAGGGGAACACTGAAGCTTTCTTT.

This clone was picked up many times. The chain has TRBV28 and TRBJ2-1; 8 positions match TRBD2. CDR3 length: 15 residues. V lost 6 bases and J lost 1; bases outside the gene matches: 5. Germline CDR1 reads MDHEN; CDR2 reads SYDVKM. CDR3 region: CASRSSGGSYNEQFF. The CDR3, as DNA: TGTGCCAGCAGATCCAGCGGGGGTTCCTACAATGAGCAGTTCTTC.

The rearrangement links TRBV7-2 to TRBJ2-7, with no clear D. V gave up 7 bases and J gave up 0 bases, with 13 bases separating them. Germline CDR1 and CDR2: SGHTA and FQGNSA. The CDR3 extends over 14 amino acids. DNA of the CDR3: TGTGCCAGCACCCTAGACGGTTTCTCCTACGAGCAGTACTTC. Translation: CASTLDGFSYEQYF. The entire variable domain, with the rest obtained from reference TRBV7-2 and TRBJ2-7, is as follows: GAGVSQSPSNKVTEKGKDVELRCDPISGHTALYWYRQSLGQGLEFLIYFQGNSAPDKSGLPSDRFSAERTGGSVSTLTIQRTQQEDSAVYLCASTLDGFSYEQYFGPGTRLTVT.

The sample holds a few counts of this clone. The chain couples TRBV4-3 to TRBJ1-6; D gene ambiguous. Germline V gives CDR1 LGHNA, CDR2 YSLEER. Between the trimmed V and J ends, which lost 1 base and 8 bases, there was a span of 15 bases. The CDR3 consists of 16 residues. The DNA for the CDR3 is TGCGCCAGCAGCCAAGTCGGGAGAGCTAGGGATTCACCCCTCCACTTT. This encodes CASSQVGRARDSPLHF.

This clone was found a few times. V gene TRBV4-1 combines with J gene TRBJ1-1; D is possibly TRBD1 (6 bases). The V end lost 2 bases, the J end lost 0 bases, and 13 bases lay between the germline ends. Germline CDR1 reads MGHRA; CDR2 reads YSYEKL. This CDR3 is built from 16 residues. CDR3 protein: CASSQIPGQLNTEAFF. DNA of the CDR3: TGCGCCAGCAGCCAAATTCCGGGACAACTGAACACTGAAGCTTTCTTT.

The V call is TRBV6-5, the J call TRBJ2-1, with 10 nucleotides matching TRBD2. The germline gives CDR1 MNHEY, CDR2 SVGAGI. The CDR3 loop spans 15 amino acids. The J segment lost 2 bases and the V segment lost 5 bases, leaving 3 bases of the junction unmatched. This CDR3 is CASSVLAGTYNEQFF. The CDR3 nucleotides are TGTGCCAGCAGTGTACTAGCGGGAACCTACAATGAGCAGTTCTTC.

The chain joins TRBV27 to TRBJ1-2; possibly TRBD1 for D (5 bases). Per germline, CDR1 MNHEY and CDR2 SMNVEV (reference sequence). V lost 5 bases, J lost 10 bases, and 20 bases lay in between. CDR3 length: 14 residues. The CDR3 nucleotides are TGTGCCAGCAGTCCTATTACCTCTACAGGCCCCTACACCTTC. Its protein is CASSPITSTGPYTF.

V gene TRBV7-8 combines with J gene TRBJ1-1, with D tentatively TRBD1 (5 bases). This CDR3 contains 15 residues. Trimming took off 1 base at V and 7 bases at J, with 16 bases between the two ends. Germline CDR1 and CDR2: SGHVS and FQNEAQ. The CDR3 nucleotides are TGTGCCAGCAGCTTAGATTCTCGGGACTTTGGTGAAGCTTTCTTT. Translated, it gives CASSLDSRDFGEAFF.

This clone was detected only a few times. An end of the junction differs from the germline gene, which may be a read error. The chain combines TRBV5-4 with TRBJ2-5, with 12 bases lining up with TRBD2. This CDR3 is 16 amino acids long. Germline V lookup: CDR1 SGHNT, CDR2 YYREEE (reference sequence). CDR3 sequence: CASSQIGTSGQETQYF. The DNA for the CDR3 is TGCGCCAGCAGCCAGATTGGGACTAGCGGGCAAGAGACCCAGTACTTC.

A few counts support this clone. This chain connects TRBV7-3 to TRBJ2-4, with 12 bases identical to TRBD2. The CDR3 runs to 16 residues. Trimming at V came to 3 bases and at J to 6 bases, leaving 6 bases not matched to a gene. The germline V gene has CDR1 SGHTA and CDR2 FQGTGA. Here the CDR3 reads CASSLTSGSHINIQYF. The CDR3 nucleotides are TGTGCCAGCAGCTTGACTAGCGGGAGTCATATAAACATTCAGTACTTC.

This clone was seen only a few times. The gene calls are TRBV2 and TRBJ1-1, with 8 positions matching TRBD1. V dropped 10 bases and J dropped 4; count of bases not matched to a gene: 11. This CDR3 has 14 amino acids. Germline-derived CDR1 and CDR2 are SNHLY and FYNNEI. The CDR3 region is CATQAGGSTTEAFF. The CDR3 DNA follows: TGTGCCACCCAGGCAGGGGGCTCGACCACTGAAGCTTTCTTT.

This clone appeared a few times. V and J are TRBV16 and TRBJ1-5; D ambiguous. Germline V CDR1 and CDR2: KGHSY, FQNENV. CDR3 length: 14 amino acids. V was clipped by 4 bases and J by 5 bases, with 12 bases between them. CDR3 in amino acids: CASSLGVRDQPQHF. The CDR3 DNA follows: TGTGCCAGCAGCCTTGGGGTGAGGGATCAGCCCCAGCATTTT.

The genes are TRBV11-2 and TRBJ2-7, with D possibly TRBD2 on 6 matching bases. The germline gives CDR1 SGHAT, CDR2 FQNNGV. The CDR3 is made up of 16 amino acids. The ends were cut back, 4 bases at V and 3 bases at J, with 19 bases in the middle. The CDR3 DNA is TGTGCCAGCAGCTCTCGTGCCCGAGACGGGAGCTACGAGCAGTACTTC. It codes for CASSSRARDGSYEQYF.

This clone was counted only a few times. J is TRBJ2-3 and V is TRBV7-2; 8 positions agree with TRBD2. CDR1 SGHTA and CDR2 FQGNSA come from the germline V gene. CDR3 size: 14 residues. The junction had 5 bases not matched to a gene; V was cut back by 6 bases and J by 3 bases. Here the CDR3 DNA reads TGTGCCAGCAGTCCGGGACTAGAAACAGATACGCAGTATTTT. It yields the protein CASSPGLETDTQYF.

The table lists this clone with a few counts. The chain combines TRBV6-1 with TRBJ1-1; D not certain. Germline values: CDR1 MNHNS, CDR2 SASEGT. The length of the CDR3 is 12 residues. V lost 8 bases, J lost 3 bases, and 10 bases lay in between. CDR3 sequence reads: CASRGVYTEAFF. For the CDR3, the DNA is TGTGCCAGCCGCGGGGTGTACACTGAAGCTTTCTTT.